Sequencing of this T cell receptor beta chain was carried out in a study of OX40 agonist ivuxolimab in advanced cancers. Study-level background: Every 2 weeks, patients got intravenous ivuxolimab at one of six dose levels (0.01-10 mg/kg). Of mixed ages from about 20 to 80 and averaging roughly 66 years, the group was approximately 84% male. Eligibility rules accepted prior anti-PD-1, anti-PD-L1 or anti-CTLA-4 therapy, and 40% had some.

V lost 3 bases to trimming and J lost 4 bases, with 3 bases between them. Germline loops: CDR1 SGHDN, CDR2 FVKESK. The CDR3 spans 11 residues. Patients with autoimmune history or systemic immunosuppression were excluded. Repertoires were generated with immunoSEQ multiplex PCR, while TCRdb's copy carries only in-frame clones and drops some. The sample carries around 61,000 clones, more than 70% recorded once. Sequencing used CD4+ or CD8+ T cells sorted from blood, obtained in a trial of the OX40 agonist ivuxolimab. The receptor was derived from an adult with an advanced solid tumor such as melanoma, head and neck, liver or kidney cancer. The rearrangement joins TRBV14 to TRBJ2-5; D gene unclear. The CDR3 loop is CASSHGETQYF. Here the CDR3 DNA reads TGTGCCAGCAGCCACGGAGAGACCCAGTACTTC.